This T cell receptor (beta chain) was sequenced for a study of cytomegalovirus exposure and HLA in healthy donors. Background on the study: The Caucasian-associated ancestry cluster contained approximately 81% of the 398 genotyped donors. The study's findings and limits: A prior analysis recorded that most TCR beta V segments were productive about 87% or about 30% of the time. Later work associated over 15,000 TCR beta sequences with HLA alleles at 0.05 false discovery rate. Both high specificity and high sensitivity reportedly marked the classifier's diagnosis of cytomegalovirus status.

Note on this clone: Antigen: not known.

The CDR3 is 11 amino acids. The V gene's germline CDR1 is SGHNT and CDR2 YENEEA. V gave up 11 bases and J gave up 7 bases; unmatched junction bases: 7. PCR employed 60 Vbeta and 13 Jbeta primers. Sequencing was performed with immunoSEQ multiplex PCR; in TCRdb, only in-frame clones are kept and a portion is missing. The data show under 200,000 clones, 60% to 85% seen once. The V and J genes are TRBV11-3 and TRBJ1-1, with 7 bases that match TRBD1. Material: PBMCs. The clonotype originates from a woman in her forties or fifties in good health and CMV-seropositive. The CDR3: CASKGAGEAFF. The CDR3 DNA reads TGTGCCTCCAAGGGGGCAGGTGAAGCTTTCTTT. The entire variable domain, with the rest obtained from reference TRBV11-3 and TRBJ1-1, is as follows: EAGVVQSPRYKIIEKKQPVAFWCNPISGHNTLYWYLQNLGQGPELLIRYENEEAVDDSQLPKDRFSAERLKGVDSTLKIQPAELGDSAVYLCASKGAGEAFFGQGTRLTVV.